Listed below are T cell receptor beta chains from one sample, sequenced in a study of cytomegalovirus exposure and HLA in healthy donors. This table comes from immunoSEQ multiplex PCR, and its TCRdb copy is limited to in-frame clones, with some not included. The table records around 170,000 clones, 80% of them present only once. The specimen sequenced was PBMCs. The receptors shown here come from a woman aged 45-65 years in good health and CMV-seropositive. Each CDR3 is given with its conserved first and last residue. D genes are given only for firm matches. A clone size is listed for some rows: how often the clone was seen (once, few, many), or a class if it is expanded.

clone_size: .; v_call: TRBV7-2; j_call: TRBJ1-5; d_call: .; cdr3_nt: TGTGCCAGCAGCCCAGGCAGCAATCAGCCCCAGCATTTT; cdr3_aa: CASSPGSNQPQHF
clone_size: .; v_call: TRBV5-4; j_call: TRBJ2-3; d_call: .; cdr3_nt: TGTGCCAGCAGCTTGGATTCAGGCATCAGCACAGATACGCAGTATTTT; cdr3_aa: CASSLDSGISTDTQYF
clone_size: .; v_call: TRBV19; j_call: TRBJ1-1; d_call: TRBD1; cdr3_nt: TGTGCCAGTAGTGGTGCCGGGACAGGGTCCACTGAAGCTTTCTTT; cdr3_aa: CASSGAGTGSTEAFF
clone_size: .; v_call: TRBV28; j_call: TRBJ1-3; d_call: .; cdr3_nt: TGTGCCAGCGACCCGGCGGAGGGGCTAGGAAACACCATATATTTT; cdr3_aa: CASDPAEGLGNTIYF
clone_size: .; v_call: TRBV19; j_call: TRBJ2-5; d_call: .; cdr3_nt: TGTGCCAGTAGGAGCCCGGGGAGAGAGACCCGGTACTTC; cdr3_aa: CASRSPGRETRYF
clone_size: .; v_call: TRBV7-9; j_call: TRBJ2-7; d_call: TRBD2; cdr3_nt: TGTGCCAGCAGCCTTAGCGGGAGTGGGGACGAGCAGTACTTC; cdr3_aa: CASSLSGSGDEQYF
clone_size: .; v_call: TRBV7-9; j_call: TRBJ2-1; d_call: .; cdr3_nt: TGTGCCAGCAGCTTACCGGGACTGCCTACAAATGAGCAGTTCTTC; cdr3_aa: CASSLPGLPTNEQFF
clone_size: few; v_call: TRBV13; j_call: TRBJ2-3; d_call: TRBD2; cdr3_nt: TGTGCCAGCAGCCTTAGCGGGACCGACTTGGATACGCAGTATTTT; cdr3_aa: CASSLSGTDLDTQYF
clone_size: few; v_call: TRBV28; j_call: TRBJ2-7; d_call: TRBD1; cdr3_nt: TGTGCCAGCAGTAAGTCGGGGACAGGGGTCTACGAGCAGTACTTC; cdr3_aa: CASSKSGTGVYEQYF
clone_size: .; v_call: TRBV19; j_call: TRBJ2-1; d_call: TRBD2; cdr3_nt: TGTGCCAGTACCCACTCAGCGGGATACGAGCAGTTCTTC; cdr3_aa: CASTHSAGYEQFF
clone_size: .; v_call: TRBV5-1; j_call: TRBJ2-5; d_call: TRBD1; cdr3_nt: TGCGCCAGCAGCTTGGGGGGACAGGAAGAGACCCAGTACTTC; cdr3_aa: CASSLGGQEETQYF
clone_size: .; v_call: TRBV25-1; j_call: TRBJ1-2; d_call: TRBD1; cdr3_nt: TGTGCCAGCAGTGAATCTGGCAGGGGGCTTACTGGCTACACCTTC; cdr3_aa: CASSESGRGLTGYTF
clone_size: .; v_call: TRBV7-9; j_call: TRBJ1-4; d_call: .; cdr3_nt: TGTTCCAGCAGCCTGCTCCGGGGAAGAAGCGAAAAACTGTTTTTT; cdr3_aa: CSSSLLRGRSEKLFF
clone_size: .; v_call: TRBV9; j_call: TRBJ1-1; d_call: .; cdr3_nt: TGTGCCAGCAGCGTAGGTGTCGGTAAAAACCTGAACACTGAAGCTTTCTTT; cdr3_aa: CASSVGVGKNLNTEAFF
clone_size: .; v_call: TRBV5-1; j_call: TRBJ2-7; d_call: .; cdr3_nt: TGCGCCAGCAGCTTGGGCAGGGGCCTACCTAACGAGCAGTACTTC; cdr3_aa: CASSLGRGLPNEQYF
clone_size: .; v_call: TRBV28; j_call: TRBJ1-1; d_call: .; cdr3_nt: TGTGCCAGCAGCCTTAGGGGGACGGGGAACACTGAAGCTTTCTTT; cdr3_aa: CASSLRGTGNTEAFF
clone_size: .; v_call: TRBV30; j_call: TRBJ1-5; d_call: TRBD1; cdr3_nt: TGTGCCTGGAGTCACGTCGGGACAGGCAATCAGCCCCAGCATTTT; cdr3_aa: CAWSHVGTGNQPQHF
clone_size: .; v_call: TRBV6-5; j_call: TRBJ2-7; d_call: TRBD2; cdr3_nt: TGTGCCAGCAGTTACTCGACTAGCGGCTCCTACGAGCAGTACTTC; cdr3_aa: CASSYSTSGSYEQYF
clone_size: .; v_call: TRBV5-1; j_call: TRBJ2-3; d_call: .; cdr3_nt: TGCGCCAGCAGCCCGGGACAAAACACAGATACGCAGTATTTT; cdr3_aa: CASSPGQNTDTQYF
clone_size: .; v_call: TRBV7-2; j_call: TRBJ1-5; d_call: .; cdr3_nt: TGTGCCAGCAGCTTACATCGGACAGCTAAATATAGCAATCAGCCCCAGCATTTT; cdr3_aa: CASSLHRTAKYSNQPQHF
clone_size: .; v_call: TRBV4-2; j_call: TRBJ2-7; d_call: .; cdr3_nt: TGTGCCAGCAGCCAAGGAGGAAACACAAACTACGAGCAGTACTTC; cdr3_aa: CASSQGGNTNYEQYF
clone_size: .; v_call: TRBV10-3; j_call: TRBJ1-3; d_call: .; cdr3_nt: TGTGCCATCAGGGGACACATAGCTGGAAACACCATATATTTT; cdr3_aa: CAIRGHIAGNTIYF
clone_size: few; v_call: TRBV28; j_call: TRBJ2-1; d_call: TRBD2; cdr3_nt: TGTGCCAGCAGTTCGGCGGGGGGAAGGTACAATGAGCAGTTCTTC; cdr3_aa: CASSSAGGRYNEQFF
clone_size: .; v_call: TRBV4-3; j_call: TRBJ1-2; d_call: .; cdr3_nt: TGCGCCAGCAGCCCTCTGGGAGCTTATGGCTACACCTTC; cdr3_aa: CASSPLGAYGYTF
clone_size: .; v_call: TRBV11-2; j_call: TRBJ2-4; d_call: TRBD2; cdr3_nt: TGTGCCAGCAGCCCGGGACTAGCGGGATTAGCCAAAAACATTCAGTACTTC; cdr3_aa: CASSPGLAGLAKNIQYF
clone_size: .; v_call: TRBV6-4; j_call: TRBJ2-7; d_call: TRBD2; cdr3_nt: TGTGCCAGCAGGGACACGGAAACTAGCGGACGAGTACACATCAAATACTCCTACGAGCAGTACTTC; cdr3_aa: CASRDTETSGRVHIKYSYEQYF
clone_size: few; v_call: TRBV7-2; j_call: TRBJ2-2; d_call: .; cdr3_nt: TGTGCCAGCAGCTTAAGTTCAGGGTTAACCGGGGAGCTGTTTTTT; cdr3_aa: CASSLSSGLTGELFF
clone_size: few; v_call: TRBV19; j_call: TRBJ1-3; d_call: .; cdr3_nt: TGTGCCAGTAGTTCCCACTACAGGGAGCGCGGAAACACCATATATTTT; cdr3_aa: CASSSHYRERGNTIYF
clone_size: few; v_call: TRBV7-2; j_call: TRBJ2-7; d_call: .; cdr3_nt: TGTGCCAGCAGCTCCCCCCCATACGAGCAGTACTTC; cdr3_aa: CASSSPPYEQYF
clone_size: .; v_call: TRBV9; j_call: TRBJ1-2; d_call: .; cdr3_nt: TGTGCCAGCAGCCCAAAAAGGGGGACGGATGGCTACACCTTC; cdr3_aa: CASSPKRGTDGYTF
clone_size: .; v_call: TRBV29-1; j_call: TRBJ1-2; d_call: .; cdr3_nt: TGCAGCGTTGAAGATATGGCAATTCTGGGCTACACCTTC; cdr3_aa: CSVEDMAILGYTF
clone_size: .; v_call: TRBV19; j_call: TRBJ2-1; d_call: TRBD2; cdr3_nt: TGTGCCAGTAAAGCTAGCGGCTCCTACAATGAGCAGTTCTTC; cdr3_aa: CASKASGSYNEQFF
clone_size: .; v_call: TRBV28; j_call: TRBJ2-1; d_call: TRBD1; cdr3_nt: TGTGCCAGCAGTTTCCGCAGGCAGGGGGTCTCCTACAATGAGCAGTTCTTC; cdr3_aa: CASSFRRQGVSYNEQFF
clone_size: once; v_call: TRBV20-1; j_call: TRBJ2-7; d_call: .; cdr3_nt: TGCAGTCCCCGACTAGTTCGTGGGCAGTACTTC; cdr3_aa: CSPRLVRGQYF
clone_size: .; v_call: TRBV6-5; j_call: TRBJ1-1; d_call: TRBD1; cdr3_nt: TGTGCCAGCAGCCGGGGTGGAGGGGGCACCACTGAAGCTTTCTTT; cdr3_aa: CASSRGGGGTTEAFF
clone_size: .; v_call: TRBV6-1; j_call: TRBJ2-3; d_call: .; cdr3_nt: TGTGCCAGCAGACGGACAGCAAGCACAGATACGCAGTATTTT; cdr3_aa: CASRRTASTDTQYF
clone_size: .; v_call: TRBV5-1; j_call: TRBJ2-1; d_call: .; cdr3_nt: TGCGCCAGCAGCTTGGCTGGGGCTGGGGATGAGCAGTTCTTC; cdr3_aa: CASSLAGAGDEQFF
clone_size: .; v_call: TRBV9; j_call: TRBJ2-2; d_call: .; cdr3_nt: TGTGCCAGCAGCCCTACAGGGTCTGACACCGGGGAGCTGTTTTTT; cdr3_aa: CASSPTGSDTGELFF
clone_size: .; v_call: TRBV11-3; j_call: TRBJ2-7; d_call: .; cdr3_nt: TGTGCCAGCAGCTTACAGGCAAGCTCCTACGAGCAGTACTTC; cdr3_aa: CASSLQASSYEQYF
clone_size: few; v_call: TRBV4-3; j_call: TRBJ1-2; d_call: .; cdr3_nt: TGCGCCAGCAGCCAAGATAAAGGACTTTGGAACTATGGCTACACCTTC; cdr3_aa: CASSQDKGLWNYGYTF
clone_size: .; v_call: TRBV7-2; j_call: TRBJ2-5; d_call: TRBD2; cdr3_nt: TGTGCCAGCAGCCGGACTAGCGGGAACCAAGAGACCCAGTACTTC; cdr3_aa: CASSRTSGNQETQYF
clone_size: .; v_call: TRBV11-2; j_call: TRBJ1-2; d_call: TRBD1; cdr3_nt: TGTGCCAGCAGCTCCCGGGACAGGGGTTCCTATGGCTACACCTTC; cdr3_aa: CASSSRDRGSYGYTF
clone_size: .; v_call: TRBV2; j_call: TRBJ2-7; d_call: TRBD2; cdr3_nt: TGTGCCAGCAGTGTGGCGGGAGGGACCTACGAGCAGTACTTC; cdr3_aa: CASSVAGGTYEQYF
clone_size: few; v_call: TRBV11-2; j_call: TRBJ1-1; d_call: .; cdr3_nt: TGTGCCAGCAGCCCCCGGGCCATCAGGAGGGATCCTGAAGCTTTCTTT; cdr3_aa: CASSPRAIRRDPEAFF
clone_size: .; v_call: TRBV28; j_call: TRBJ1-6; d_call: .; cdr3_nt: TGTGCCATTGCAAGACAGGTAGACAATTCACCCCTCCACTTT; cdr3_aa: CAIARQVDNSPLHF
clone_size: .; v_call: TRBV7-8; j_call: TRBJ1-6; d_call: .; cdr3_nt: TGTGCCAGCAGCTCCCGGGACTTGAATTCACCCCTCCACTTT; cdr3_aa: CASSSRDLNSPLHF
clone_size: .; v_call: TRBV5-4; j_call: TRBJ1-2; d_call: .; cdr3_nt: TGTGCCAGCAGCTTGGCCGGCGGCCCCGGAAGCTATGGCTACACCTTC; cdr3_aa: CASSLAGGPGSYGYTF
clone_size: .; v_call: TRBV10-3; j_call: TRBJ2-5; d_call: TRBD1; cdr3_nt: TGTGCCATCAGTCCGGGACAGGGTATAGGTGAAGAGACCCAGTACTTC; cdr3_aa: CAISPGQGIGEETQYF
clone_size: .; v_call: TRBV19; j_call: TRBJ2-7; d_call: .; cdr3_nt: TGTGCCAGTAGTATGGTTAACAGGAAAGGCTACGAGCAGTACTTC; cdr3_aa: CASSMVNRKGYEQYF
clone_size: .; v_call: TRBV19; j_call: TRBJ1-2; d_call: .; cdr3_nt: TGTGCCAGTAGTATAGGACACCTCGCCGACTATGGCTACACCTTC; cdr3_aa: CASSIGHLADYGYTF
clone_size: .; v_call: TRBV5-6; j_call: TRBJ2-1; d_call: TRBD1; cdr3_nt: TGTGCCAGCAGCTTCCTCGGGACAGGGGGGCGCAATAATGAGCAGTTCTTC; cdr3_aa: CASSFLGTGGRNNEQFF
clone_size: .; v_call: TRBV6-1; j_call: TRBJ1-4; d_call: TRBD1; cdr3_nt: TGTGCCAGCAGTGACAGGGGGCGCGGTGAAAAACTGTTTTTT; cdr3_aa: CASSDRGRGEKLFF
clone_size: few; v_call: TRBV4-1; j_call: TRBJ1-6; d_call: .; cdr3_nt: TGCGCCAGCAGCCCAGGGTATGACAATTCACCCCTCCACTTT; cdr3_aa: CASSPGYDNSPLHF
clone_size: few; v_call: TRBV6-1; j_call: TRBJ2-7; d_call: TRBD2; cdr3_nt: TGTGCCAGCAGAGGACTAGCGGGAGGGCCATTCGAGCAGTACTTC; cdr3_aa: CASRGLAGGPFEQYF
clone_size: few; v_call: TRBV9; j_call: TRBJ1-5; d_call: .; cdr3_nt: TGTGCCAGCTCCGGGGGTATCAATCAGCCCCAGCATTTT; cdr3_aa: CASSGGINQPQHF
clone_size: once; v_call: TRBV5-1; j_call: TRBJ1-1; d_call: TRBD1; cdr3_nt: TGCGCCAGCAGCTTGGAACAGGGGGGAACTGAAGCTTTCTTT; cdr3_aa: CASSLEQGGTEAFF
clone_size: .; v_call: TRBV5-6; j_call: TRBJ2-7; d_call: TRBD1; cdr3_nt: TGTGCCAGCAGCGGATACCGGGACAGGGTCTACGAGCAGTACTTC; cdr3_aa: CASSGYRDRVYEQYF